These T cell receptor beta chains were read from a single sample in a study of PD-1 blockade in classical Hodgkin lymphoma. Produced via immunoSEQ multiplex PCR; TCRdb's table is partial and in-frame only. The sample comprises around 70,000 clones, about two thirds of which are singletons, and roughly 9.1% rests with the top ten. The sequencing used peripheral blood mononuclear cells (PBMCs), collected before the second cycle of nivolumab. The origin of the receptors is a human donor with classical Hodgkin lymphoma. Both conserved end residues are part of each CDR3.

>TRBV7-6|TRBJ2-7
CASSRPGHTEQYF
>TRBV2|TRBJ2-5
CASSEGDRDQETQYF
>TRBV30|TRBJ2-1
CAWRAGGGSYNEQFF
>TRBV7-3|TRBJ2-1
CASSPGLETSFLNEQFF
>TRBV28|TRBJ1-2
CASSPGQIHGYTF
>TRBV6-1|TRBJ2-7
CASGVSSYEQYF
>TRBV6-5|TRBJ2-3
CASSSTADTQYF
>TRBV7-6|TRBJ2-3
CASSLWGRTDTQYF
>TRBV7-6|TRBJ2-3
CASSLGGTQYF
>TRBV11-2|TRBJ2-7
CASSLTQVNEQYF
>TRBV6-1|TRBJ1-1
CASSWGQNTEAFF
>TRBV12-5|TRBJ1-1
CASGSGDNTEAFF
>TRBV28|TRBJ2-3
CASRGFPTDTQYF
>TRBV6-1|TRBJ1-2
CASSELWDRGLGGYTF
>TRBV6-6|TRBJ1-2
CASSPGTSNGYTF
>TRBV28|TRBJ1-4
CASSFHRGAPNEKLFF
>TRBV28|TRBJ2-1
CASRQPWAEQFF
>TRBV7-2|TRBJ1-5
CASSFVGTGNQPQHF
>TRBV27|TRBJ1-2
CASSSGGTFHTF
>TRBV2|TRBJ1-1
CASSATGTANTEAFF
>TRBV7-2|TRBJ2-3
CASSLGWWSTDTQYF
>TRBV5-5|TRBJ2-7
CASSPWRANEQYF
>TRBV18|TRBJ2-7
CASSRNVGGSSAYEQYF
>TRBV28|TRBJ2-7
CASSLRARRGIYEQYF
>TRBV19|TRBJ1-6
CASSIGNNSPLHF
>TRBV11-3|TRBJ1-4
CASSLGWGAGATNEKLFF
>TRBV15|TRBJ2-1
CATLKADSYNEQFF
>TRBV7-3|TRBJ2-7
CASSPSGGGGEQYF
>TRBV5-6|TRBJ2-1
CASSLEQDYNEQFF
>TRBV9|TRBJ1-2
CASSVARDSNYGYTF
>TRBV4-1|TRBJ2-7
CASSQGALASEQYF
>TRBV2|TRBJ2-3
CASRKSRTDTQYF
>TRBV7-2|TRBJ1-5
CASSLAGTGRNQPQHF
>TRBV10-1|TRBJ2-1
CASIVGIYNEQFF
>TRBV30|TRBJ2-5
CALDDRGSETQYF
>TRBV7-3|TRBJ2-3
CASSPDRTDTQYF
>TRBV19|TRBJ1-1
CASSMSRDTEAFF
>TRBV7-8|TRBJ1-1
CASSLDSGLREAFF
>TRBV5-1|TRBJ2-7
CASSPLTSGRAGEQYF
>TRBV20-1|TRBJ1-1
CSAHRDAGAFF
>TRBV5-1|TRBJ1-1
CASTDQGGNTEAFF
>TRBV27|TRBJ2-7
CASSTGTGAYEQYF
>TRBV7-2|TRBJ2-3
CASSFLTDTQYF
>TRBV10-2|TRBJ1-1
CASRPRGRNTEAFF
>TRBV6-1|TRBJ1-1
CAGGTFANTEAFF
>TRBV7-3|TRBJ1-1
CASSLTSGNTEAFF
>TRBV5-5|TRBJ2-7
CASSFHLGASYEQYF
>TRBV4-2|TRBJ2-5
CASSQAQGDQETQYF
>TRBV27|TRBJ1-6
CASSLRGYSPLHF